The clone carrying this T cell receptor beta chain was detected many times. Its antigen remains unknown. Researchers defined stable Graves' hyperthyroidism as no ophthalmopathy progression within 18 months. Diagnosis relied on clinical symptoms, serum thyroxine and TRAb, thyroid ultrasound and orbital computed tomography. This specimen belongs to a study of T cells in Graves' hyperthyroidism and ophthalmopathy. Findings and limits, study-wide: Most clonotypes expanded in thyroid above 0.001 were likewise present in blood.

Amplified TCR beta CDR3 regions derived from RNA transcripts. The HTBI primer set served for first-round RT-PCR of the TCR CDR3. TCRdb re-derived calls from the multiplex PCR reads in MiXCR, one entry per CDR3 protein. The sample gives about 300,000 distinct CDR3 sequences, roughly 15% of which show up once; roughly 33% is in the top ten. J gave up 7 bases and V 0 bases, and 4 bases lay outside the gene matches. The CDR3 loop spans 14 amino acids. The germline CDR1 and CDR2 sequences are KGHSH and LQKENI. The V call is TRBV18, the J call TRBJ1-1, with 8 bases matching TRBD1. Sequencing was carried out using blood. The TCR comes from a man aged 30 to 45 with Graves' hyperthyroidism. This chain's CDR3 is CASSPPQGANEAFF. The CDR3 bases are TGTGCCAGCTCACCACCGCAGGGGGCCAATGAAGCTTTCTTT.